The 32 T cell receptor beta chains below come from one sample, sequenced in a study of control samples from healthy donors and cancer patients. This table comes from immunoSEQ multiplex PCR, and its TCRdb copy is limited to in-frame clones, with some not included. This table holds over 150,000 clones, 90% to 95% found once. Sequencing was done on a sample of blood. All receptors derive from a man aged 35-49 years in good health.

J is TRBJ1-6 and V is TRBV5-1; D is possibly TRBD1 (6 bases). Trimming removed 1 base from V and 7 bases from J, with 15 bases in between. Per the germline V gene, CDR1 is SGHRS and CDR2 is YFSETQ. The CDR3 runs 16 residues. CDR3 in DNA: TGCGCCAGCAGCTTGAATGTACAGGGAGGAAATTCACCCCTCCACTTT. This gives the protein CASSLNVQGGNSPLHF. The complete variable domain, with remaining parts taken from reference TRBV5-1 and TRBJ1-6, reads KAGVTQTPRYLIKTRGQQVTLSCSPISGHRSVSWYQQTPGQGLQFLFEYFSETQRNKGNFPGRFSGRQFSNSRSEMNVSTLELGDSALYLCASSLNVQGGNSPLHFGNGTRLTVT.

This clone has only a few counts. The chain uses TRBV5-1 and TRBJ2-7; weak D call: TRBD1 (7 bases). There are 14 residues in the CDR3. CDR1 is SGHRS and CDR2 is YFSETQ in the germline V gene. Deletions cut 0 bases from V and 7 bases from J, with 14 bases between. CDR3 in amino acids: CASSLVGGQKEQYF. Here the CDR3 DNA reads TGCGCCAGCAGCTTGGTGGGGGGACAGAAGGAGCAGTACTTC.

V is TRBV9 and J is TRBJ1-2; D not certain. Per the germline V gene, CDR1 is SGDLS and CDR2 is YYNGEE. The CDR3 has 14 residues. V was pared by 4 bases and J by 8 bases, with 18 bases between. The CDR3 here is CASSIGVVSGGYTF. In DNA, the CDR3 is TGTGCCAGCAGCATCGGGGTCGTATCGGGGGGCTACACCTTC.

The J gene is TRBJ1-5, the V gene TRBV6-5; no firm D call. The CDR3 is 14 residues long. Germline-derived CDR1 and CDR2 are MNHEY and SVGAGI. Deletions cut 0 bases from V and 4 bases from J, with 7 bases between. This CDR3 reads CASSYSSGNQPQHF. The CDR3 nucleotides read TGTGCCAGCAGTTACTCCTCGGGGAATCAGCCCCAGCATTTT.

This clone was counted a single time. The chain uses TRBV4-1 and TRBJ2-7, with a weak D call TRBD2 (6 bases). Trimming cost V 5 bases and J 7 bases, with 18 bases left between them. Germline CDR1 is MGHRA and CDR2 is YSYEKL. This CDR3 is built from 14 residues. CDR3 residues: CASSEVDTGDEQYF. CDR3 in DNA: TGCGCCAGCAGCGAAGTGGACACGGGAGATGAGCAGTACTTC.

This sequence joins TRBV6-5 and TRBJ2-7; 9 bases map to TRBD2. The V gene's germline CDR1 is MNHEY and CDR2 SVGAGI. V lost 6 bases to trimming and J lost 4 bases; unmatched junction nucleotides: 10. The CDR3 spans 15 residues. The CDR3 bases are TGTGCCAGCAGCCCCCGCGGGAGGGGGGGTTACGAGCAGTACTTC. This translates into CASSPRGRGGYEQYF.

The chain is built from TRBV27 and TRBJ1-1; perhaps TRBD1 as D (6 bases). Trimming stripped 2 bases from V and 4 bases from J, with 14 bases between. Germline assignment: CDR1 MNHEY and CDR2 SMNVEV (reference sequence). The CDR3 has 15 residues. CDR3 coding DNA: TGTGCCAGCAGTTTAAGTACAGGGCAGGCCACTGAAGCTTTCTTT. Amino acids: CASSLSTGQATEAFF.

The chain recombines TRBV6-5 with TRBJ2-5, with D maybe TRBD1 (6 bases). The CDR3 runs to 14 residues. Trimming pared 8 bases from V and 2 bases from J, leaving 15 bases between. Germline V gene data show CDR1 as MNHEY and CDR2 as SVGAGI. The CDR3 is CASEPGTLQETQYF. The CDR3 DNA is TGTGCCAGCGAACCCGGGACACTGCAAGAGACCCAGTACTTC.

The gene calls are TRBV6-5 and TRBJ1-2; 12 nucleotides line up with TRBD1. V was clipped by 10 bases and J by 8 bases; unmatched bases: 8. The CDR3 covers 13 residues. The germline V gene encodes CDR1 MNHEY and CDR2 SVGAGI. The CDR3 loop reads CAIRDRGLGGYTF. CDR3 DNA sequence: TGTGCCATTCGGGACAGGGGGCTAGGGGGCTACACCTTC.

The chain uses TRBV12-3 or TRBV12-4 and TRBJ2-7, with unresolved D. The germline V and J ends were trimmed by 5 bases and 2 bases, with 7 bases remaining between them. CDR3 length: 12 residues. The chain's CDR3 is CASSLAPYEQYF. CDR3 DNA sequence: TGTGCCAGCAGTCTGGCACCCTACGAGCAGTACTTC.

The chain has TRBV6-6 and TRBJ1-4; D might be TRBD1 (5 bases). This CDR3 has 14 amino acids. V dropped 6 bases and J dropped 7 bases, with 15 bases sitting between them. Germline V gene lookup returns CDR1 MNHNY and CDR2 SVGAGI (reference sequence). CDR3 loop: CASRPDYGGEKLFF. CDR3 sequence (DNA): TGTGCCAGCAGGCCTGACTATGGGGGTGAAAAACTGTTTTTT.

The chain uses TRBV19 and TRBJ1-2, with 8 bases that match TRBD1. Trimming removed 3 bases from V and 6 bases from J; junction bases left unmatched: 9. The CDR3 is 15 residues long. The germline V gene has CDR1 LNHDA and CDR2 SQIVND (reference sequence). CDR3 bases: TGTGCCAGTAGTATGTTTCAGGGGGCGGTTGATGGCTACACCTTC. Protein sequence: CASSMFQGAVDGYTF.

This rearrangement joins TRBV28 to TRBJ2-3, with 8 bases lining up with TRBD1. The V and J ends lost 0 bases and 6 bases, in that order; junction bases with no gene match: 5. In germline, CDR1 is MDHEN, CDR2 SYDVKM. The CDR3 has 15 residues. The CDR3 spells CASSLWSGGSDTQYF. In DNA form, the CDR3 reads TGTGCCAGCAGTTTATGGTCAGGGGGCAGCGATACGCAGTATTTT.

The V and J genes are TRBV5-6 and TRBJ2-3, with TRBD2 identical over 8 bases. The trim removed 2 bases at V and 2 bases at J, leaving 4 bases unmatched. Per the germline V gene, CDR1 is SGHDT and CDR2 is YYEEEE. This CDR3 is built from 15 residues. Written as DNA, the CDR3 is TGTGCCAGCAGCTTACTAGCGGAACTCACAGATACGCAGTATTTT. Translated: CASSLLAELTDTQYF.

V is TRBV25-1 and J is TRBJ1-6, with D possibly matching TRBD1 (6 bases). The CDR3 has 13 amino acids. CDR1 is MGHDK, CDR2 SYGVNS, per germline. V was cut by 2 bases and J by 9 bases, with 8 bases left in between. The CDR3 sequence is CASSETGSSPLHF. For the CDR3, the DNA is TGTGCCAGCAGTGAAACAGGGAGTTCACCCCTCCACTTT.

This chain connects TRBV6-5 to TRBJ1-2; D is uncertain. V lost 6 bases to trimming and J lost 2 bases, with 10 bases between them. CDR3 length equals 13 residues. CDR1 MNHEY and CDR2 SVGAGI come from the germline V gene. The DNA of the CDR3 is TGTGCCAGCAGCCTGGCCGAGAACTATGGCTACACCTTC. Translating gives CASSLAENYGYTF.

V gene TRBV2 combines with J gene TRBJ2-5; D possibly corresponds to TRBD1 (6 bases). CDR3 length equals 12 residues. V was cut by 10 bases and J by 5 bases, with 14 bases left in between. The germline V gene has CDR1 SNHLY and CDR2 FYNNEI. The CDR3 region has the DNA TGTGCCACACTCGACAGGACGGAGACCCAGTACTTC. Its translation: CATLDRTETQYF. The variable domain in full, with the rest retrieved from reference TRBV2 and TRBJ2-5, is EPEVTQTPSHQVTQMGQEVILRCVPISNHLYFYWYRQILGQKVEFLVSFYNNEISEKSEIFDDQFSVERPDGSNFTLKIRSTKLEDSAMYFCATLDRTETQYFGPGTRLLVL.

The chain is built from TRBV7-2 and TRBJ2-3; unclear D gene. The V end was cut by 3 bases, the J end by 0 bases, with 10 bases between. Germline V gene lookup returns CDR1 SGHTA and CDR2 FQGNSA. The CDR3 runs 15 residues. The CDR3 coding sequence is TGTGCCAGCAGCTTGTTCTATTCTAGCACAGATACGCAGTATTTT. Its translation: CASSLFYSSTDTQYF.

The chain recombines TRBV6-5 with TRBJ1-2, with D maybe TRBD1 (6 bases). Germline CDR1 and CDR2: MNHEY and SVGAGI. The CDR3 spans 13 residues. Trimming pared 8 bases from V and 8 bases from J, leaving 18 bases between. The CDR3 DNA reads as TGTGCCAGCCAGAGGGGGGCGGGGATCGGCTACACCTTC. Its protein product is CASQRGAGIGYTF.

The chain joins TRBV4-2 to TRBJ2-1; D not certain. Germline V gene data show CDR1 as LGHNA and CDR2 as YNFKEQ. V dropped 0 bases and J dropped 4 bases, with 10 bases sitting between them. The CDR3 is 15 residues long. The DNA for the CDR3 is TGTGCCAGCAGCCAAGAAGGCGGCGGTTACAATGAGCAGTTCTTC. This sequence encodes CASSQEGGGYNEQFF.

The chain carries TRBV5-1 and TRBJ1-2; 12 bases align to TRBD1. The CDR3 totals 16 residues. CDR1 SGHRS and CDR2 YFSETQ come from the germline V gene. Trimming at V came to 3 bases and at J to 3 bases, leaving 6 bases not matched to a gene. Here the CDR3 reads CASSWGQGARHYGYTF. In DNA, the CDR3 is TGCGCCAGCAGCTGGGGACAGGGGGCGCGTCACTATGGCTACACCTTC.

The chain is built from TRBV27 and TRBJ2-2, with D possibly being TRBD1 (5 bases). This CDR3 region has 17 residues. Trimming removed 5 bases at V and 2 bases at J, with 18 bases between. Germline values: CDR1 MNHEY, CDR2 SMNVEV (reference sequence). CDR3 protein: CASSGLDSLFNTGELFF. The CDR3 coding sequence is TGTGCCAGCAGTGGCTTAGACAGTCTATTCAACACCGGGGAGCTGTTTTTT.

The chain is built from TRBV7-9 and TRBJ1-5; TRBD1 is a possible D gene (5 bases). Germline loops: CDR1 SEHNR, CDR2 FQNEAQ (reference sequence). The CDR3 covers 14 residues. V shed 2 bases and J shed 6 bases, with 11 bases lying between them. DNA for the CDR3: TGTGCCAGCAGCTTACCAGGGCAAAGTCAGCCCCAGCATTTT. Translated: CASSLPGQSQPQHF.

V gene TRBV11-2 combines with J gene TRBJ2-7, with TRBD1 matching over 8 bases. The V gene's germline CDR1 is SGHAT and CDR2 FQNNGV. CDR3 length: 14 residues. V shed 5 bases, J shed 3 bases, and the junction held 6 bases outside the gene matches. CDR3 protein: CASSLGQGGYEQYF. The CDR3 nucleotides are TGTGCCAGCAGCCTCGGACAGGGCGGCTACGAGCAGTACTTC.

The chain combines TRBV5-1 with TRBJ2-2, with D possibly matching TRBD1 (6 bases). The CDR3 length is 14 residues. CDR1 and CDR2 (germline): SGHRS, YFSETQ. V lost 4 bases and J 6 bases, leaving 13 bases between the germline ends. In nucleotides, the CDR3 is TGCGCCAGCAGCCCATCAACAGGGTCCGGGGAGCTGTTTTTT. Translation gives CASSPSTGSGELFF.

The chain is built from TRBV5-1 and TRBJ2-1; D gene unclear. With 0 bases removed from V and 6 bases from J, the gap between germline ends came to 4 bases. The CDR3 is made up of 12 amino acids. CDR1 and CDR2 (germline): SGHRS, YFSETQ. CDR3 in amino acids: CASSLDLNEQFF. DNA of the CDR3: TGCGCCAGCAGCTTGGATCTCAATGAGCAGTTCTTC.

This clone has just one count. The gene calls are TRBV27 and TRBJ1-4; perhaps TRBD1 as D (5 bases). This CDR3 is 15 amino acids long. Germline V CDR1 and CDR2: MNHEY, SMNVEV (reference sequence). V lost 7 bases and J 0 bases, leaving 12 bases between the germline ends. The CDR3 reads CASTLRGATNEKLFF. In DNA, the CDR3 is TGTGCCAGCACCTTGAGGGGAGCAACTAATGAAAAACTGTTTTTT.

J is TRBJ1-6 and V is TRBV5-6; 7 nucleotides align to TRBD1. The germline V gene has CDR1 SGHDT and CDR2 YYEEEE. Losses at the gene ends were 2 bases for V and 9 bases for J; bases not matched to a gene: 8. The CDR3 contains 15 residues. The CDR3 DNA reads as TGTGCCAGCAGCTTCCGACAGGGCGGGAGTTCACCCCTCCACTTT. Its translation is CASSFRQGGSSPLHF.

This chain links TRBV2 with TRBJ2-1, with D perhaps TRBD1 (5 bases). The V end lost 7 bases, the J end lost 8 bases, and 12 bases lay between the germline ends. The CDR3 length is 12 residues. Germline CDR1 SNHLY, CDR2 FYNNEI. The CDR3: CASKGAGDEQFF. In nucleotides, the CDR3 is TGTGCCAGCAAAGGGGCTGGCGATGAGCAGTTCTTC. Variable domain in full (rest from reference TRBV2 and TRBJ2-1): EPEVTQTPSHQVTQMGQEVILRCVPISNHLYFYWYRQILGQKVEFLVSFYNNEISEKSEIFDDQFSVERPDGSNFTLKIRSTKLEDSAMYFCASKGAGDEQFFGPGTRLTVL.

The chain joins TRBV10-2 to TRBJ2-5, with D perhaps being TRBD1 or TRBD2 (5 bases each). The germline gives CDR1 WSHSY, CDR2 SAAADI. V gave up 4 bases and J gave up 5 bases, with 20 bases separating them. The CDR3 is made up of 16 amino acids. CDR3 loop: CASSAARGVAEETQYF. In nucleotides, the CDR3 is TGCGCCAGCAGTGCGGCCAGAGGGGTCGCTGAGGAGACCCAGTACTTC.

The chain combines TRBV6-2 or TRBV6-3 with TRBJ1-5, with D maybe TRBD1 (5 bases). The V and J ends lost 2 bases and 4 bases respectively, with 15 bases between them. Looked up from germline, CDR1 is MNHEY and CDR2 is SVGEGT. The CDR3 sequence is 16 residues long. Here the CDR3 reads CASSYRGRRGNQPQHF. CDR3 DNA sequence: TGTGCCAGCAGTTACCGTGGGCGGAGGGGAAATCAGCCCCAGCATTTT.

V and J are TRBV19 and TRBJ2-3; D not certain. The CDR3 runs 13 residues. Germline CDR1 is LNHDA and CDR2 is SQIVND (reference sequence). V lost 7 bases and J lost 3, with 11 bases in between. CDR3 sequence (DNA): TGTGCCAGTATAGGCAGGTTTACAGATACGCAGTATTTT. Protein: CASIGRFTDTQYF.